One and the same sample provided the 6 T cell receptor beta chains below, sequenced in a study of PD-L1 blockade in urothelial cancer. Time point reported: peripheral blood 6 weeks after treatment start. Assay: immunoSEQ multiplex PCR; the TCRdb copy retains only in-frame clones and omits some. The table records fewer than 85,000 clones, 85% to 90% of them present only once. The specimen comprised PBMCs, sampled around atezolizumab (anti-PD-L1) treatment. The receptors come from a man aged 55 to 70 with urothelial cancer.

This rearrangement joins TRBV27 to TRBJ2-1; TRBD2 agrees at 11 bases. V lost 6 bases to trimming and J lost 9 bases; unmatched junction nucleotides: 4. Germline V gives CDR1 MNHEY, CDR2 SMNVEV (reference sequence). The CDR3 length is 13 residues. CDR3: CASRLAGVVEQFF. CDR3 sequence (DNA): TGTGCCAGCAGACTAGCGGGAGTGGTTGAGCAGTTCTTC.

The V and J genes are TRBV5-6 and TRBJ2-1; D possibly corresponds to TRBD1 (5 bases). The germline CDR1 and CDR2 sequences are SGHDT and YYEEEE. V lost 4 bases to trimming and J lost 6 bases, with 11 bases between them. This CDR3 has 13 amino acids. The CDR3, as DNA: TGTGCCAGCAGCCACCAGGGTCCCAATGAGCAGTTCTTC. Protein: CASSHQGPNEQFF.

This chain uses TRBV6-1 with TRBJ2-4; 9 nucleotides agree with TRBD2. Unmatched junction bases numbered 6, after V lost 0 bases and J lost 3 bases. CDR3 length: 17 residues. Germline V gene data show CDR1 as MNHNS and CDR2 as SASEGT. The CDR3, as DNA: TGTGCCAGCAGTGAAGCGGCGACTAGCGGAGGCAAAAACATTCAGTACTTC. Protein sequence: CASSEAATSGGKNIQYF.

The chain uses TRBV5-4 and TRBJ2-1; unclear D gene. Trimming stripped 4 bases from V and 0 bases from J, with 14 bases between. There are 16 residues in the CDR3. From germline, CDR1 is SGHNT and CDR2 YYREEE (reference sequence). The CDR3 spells CASSPPARGSYNEQFF. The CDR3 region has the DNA TGTGCCAGCAGCCCACCGGCGAGAGGCTCCTACAATGAGCAGTTCTTC. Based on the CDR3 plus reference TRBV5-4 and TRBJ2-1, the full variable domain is ETGVTQSPTHLIKTRGQQVTLRCSSQSGHNTVSWYQQALGQGPQFIFQYYREEENGRGNFPPRFSGLQFPNYSSELNVNALELDDSALYLCASSPPARGSYNEQFFGPGTRLTVL.

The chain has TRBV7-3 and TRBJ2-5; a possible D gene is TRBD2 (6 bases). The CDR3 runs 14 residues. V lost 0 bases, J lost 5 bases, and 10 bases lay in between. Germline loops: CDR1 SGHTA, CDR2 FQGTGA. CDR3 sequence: CASSLTGGEETQYF. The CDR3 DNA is TGTGCCAGCAGCTTAACGGGGGGTGAGGAGACCCAGTACTTC.

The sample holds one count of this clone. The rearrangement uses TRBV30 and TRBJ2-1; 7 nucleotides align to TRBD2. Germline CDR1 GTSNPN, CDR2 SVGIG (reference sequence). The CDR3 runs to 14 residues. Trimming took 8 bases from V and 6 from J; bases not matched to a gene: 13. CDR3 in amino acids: CAAGGGIGTNEQFF. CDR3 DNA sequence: TGTGCCGCCGGGGGAGGGATCGGAACCAATGAGCAGTTCTTC.